This passage covers 18 T cell receptor delta chains from one sample sequenced in a study of gamma-delta chains in newborns, infants, children. TCRdb re-analyzed the reads via CATT. The table shows 2,500 to 3,500 delta-chain clones, with 35% to 55% occurring only once. The sequencing used blood, collected at baseline. These receptors originate from a child who received the measles vaccine.

About this clone itself: A much larger clone differs from this one at a single base, so this may be a read error. In the same sample, other DNA sequences code for this CDR3. The chain joins TRDV2 to TRDJ1; 12 bases fit TRDD3. J was trimmed by 0 bases and V by 1 base; bases with no gene match: 8. Germline V gene data show CDR1 as GEAIGNYY and CDR2 as EKD. The CDR3 contains 18 residues. The CDR3 here is CACDTSWGIRRDTDKLIF. For the CDR3, the DNA is TGTGCCTGTGACACGAGCTGGGGGATACGAAGGGACACCGATAAACTCATCTTT.

To note about this clone: A much bigger clone sits one base away, suggesting this may be a read error. V usage is TRDV2 and J usage is TRDJ1, with TRDD3 matching 9 bases. The CDR3 is 20 amino acids. Losses at the gene ends were 0 bases for V and 4 bases for J; bases not matched to a gene: 20. Germline V gives CDR1 GEAIGNYY, CDR2 EKD. The CDR3 bases are TGTGCCTGTGACACCGTTAACGGGGGATACAACGAAGGAAAGATCGATAAACTCATCTTT. It yields the protein CACDTVNGGYNEGKIDKLIF.

Worth noting for this clone: The likely explanation is a read error, given a far larger clone one base away. The rearrangement joins TRDV2 to TRDJ1; D possibly corresponds to TRDD3 (5 bases). Germline CDR1 GEAIGNYY, CDR2 EKD. The CDR3 has 19 amino acids. Trimming took off 1 base at V and 0 bases at J, with 23 bases between the two ends. The CDR3 sequence is CACDTLPALGTEHTDKLIF. Written as DNA, the CDR3 is TGTGCCTGTGACACTCTACCCGCGCTGGGTACAGAGCACACCGATAAACTCATCTTT.

With regard to this clone: A single base separates this from a much larger clone, so it may be a read error. V usage is TRDV2 and J usage is TRDJ3, with a tentative D call TRDD3 (5 bases). Trimming took 0 bases from V and 0 from J, leaving 11 bases between them. In germline, CDR1 is GEAIGNYY, CDR2 EKD. The CDR3 sequence is 18 residues long. The CDR3 sequence is CACDTGGFSSWDTRQMFF. In DNA, the CDR3 is TGTGCCTGTGACACCGGGGGTTTTAGCTCCTGGGACACCCGACAGATGTTTTTC.

This chain uses TRDV1 with TRDJ1; 12 bases align to TRDD3. Germline assignment: CDR1 TSWWSYY and CDR2 QGS. There are 18 residues in the CDR3. J lost 3 bases, V lost 0 bases, and 8 bases had no gene match. The CDR3 here is CALGELSTGGYYADKLIF. In nucleotides, the CDR3 is TGTGCTCTTGGGGAACTAAGTACTGGGGGATACTACGCCGATAAACTCATCTTT.

This clone is deemed medium-sized (0.01 to 0.1%). V gene TRDV1 combines with J gene TRDJ1; either TRDD2 or TRDD3 may supply D (7 bases each). CDR1 is TSWWSYY, CDR2 QGS, per germline. With 5 bases removed from V and 0 bases from J, the gap between germline ends came to 28 bases. The length of the CDR3 is 20 residues. This CDR3 reads CALGRVLFLRWGGYTDKLIF. CDR3 DNA sequence: TGTGCTCTTGGGAGGGTACTTTTCCTACGTTGGGGGGGATACACCGATAAACTCATCTTT.

For this clone: A far larger clone is a single base away, which makes a read error likely. The J gene is TRDJ1, the V gene TRDV1; 8 bases are shared with TRDD3. The germline V gene encodes CDR1 TSWWSYY and CDR2 QGS. There are 19 residues in the CDR3. This CDR3 is CAIGNPLRGYLMYTDKLIF. As DNA, the CDR3 is TGTGCTATTGGAAACCCTCTTCGGGGATACCTTATGTACACCGATAAACTCATCTTT.

The chain couples TRDV1 to TRDJ1; a weak D match, TRDD3 (5 bases). With 3 bases removed from V and 7 bases from J, the gap between germline ends came to 18 bases. The CDR3 is 15 residues long. The germline CDR1 and CDR2 sequences are TSWWSYY and QGS. In DNA form, the CDR3 reads TGTGCTCTTGGGGACCGTATACGACCCCTCGGTAAACTCATCTTT. This gives the protein CALGDRIRPLGKLIF.

About this clone: A much bigger clone sits one base away, suggesting this may be a read error. The CDR3 DNA reads as TGTGCTCTTGGGGAACTTGACTTCTCCGTACTGGGGGATTCCGATAAACTCATCTTT. It translates to CALGELDFSVLGDSDKLIF. The chain is built from TRDV1 and TRDJ1; 10 bases agree with TRDD3. V dropped 0 bases and J dropped 3; count of bases not matched to a gene: 13. The CDR3 sequence is 19 residues long. Germline CDR1 reads TSWWSYY; CDR2 reads QGS.

Here the CDR3 reads CASQGGEGLRVDILQYSWGIHTDKLIF. The DNA for the CDR3 is TGTGCCTCTCAAGGGGGGGAAGGATTACGTGTTGACATCCTACAATATTCCTGGGGGATACACACCGATAAACTCATCTTT. V gene TRDV3 combines with J gene TRDJ1; 11 bases line up with TRDD3. V lost 4 bases and J lost 0; bases outside the gene matches: 43. The CDR3 loop spans 27 amino acids. From germline, CDR1 is TVYSNPD and CDR2 GDNSRS (reference sequence).

The V gene is TRDV1, the J gene TRDJ2, with D possibly being TRDD2 (6 bases). Germline assignment: CDR1 TSWWSYY and CDR2 QGS. This CDR3 has 15 residues. The V end was cut by 4 bases, the J end by 2 bases, with 11 bases between. The CDR3 sequence is CALGVPPSLTAQLFF. The CDR3 DNA sequence: TGTGCTCTTGGGGTCCCCCCTTCCTTGACAGCACAACTCTTCTTT.

The chain carries TRDV2 and TRDJ1, with 8 bases fitting TRDD3. The V and J ends lost 3 bases and 0 bases, in that order; junction bases with no gene match: 26. Germline CDR1 is GEAIGNYY and CDR2 is EKD. The length of the CDR3 is 22 residues. In DNA form, the CDR3 reads TGTGCCTGTGACCCCGAAGGCTTCTTTACTGGGGGCTCCTACATGTACACCGATAAACTCATCTTT. Translating gives CACDPEGFFTGGSYMYTDKLIF.

On this clone itself: With a much larger clone just one base away, this may be a read error. The same CDR3 also results from other DNA sequences found in this sample. J is TRDJ1 and V is TRDV2; tentatively, D is TRDD3 (5 bases). CDR3 length: 18 amino acids. CDR1 and CDR2 (germline): GEAIGNYY, EKD. CDR3 in DNA: TGTGCCTGCGACACCGAGGGTTTGTGGGGACCGGGGACCGATAAACTCATCTTT. Protein sequence: CACDTEGLWGPGTDKLIF.

Worth noting for this clone: A much more abundant neighbour one base away suggests this may be a read error. This specimen includes other DNA sequences encoding the same CDR3. The V and J genes are TRDV2 and TRDJ3; 9 nucleotides line up with TRDD3. This CDR3 comprises 18 residues. Germline lookup yields CDR1 GEAIGNYY and CDR2 EKD. This chain's CDR3 is CACDTLGDSSWDTRQMFF. The CDR3 coding sequence is TGTGCTTGTGACACCTTGGGGGATAGCTCCTGGGACACCCGACAGATGTTTTTC.

This clone came up a few times. The rearrangement joins TRDV3 to TRDJ1; the D gene is possibly TRDD3 (6 bases). The length of the CDR3 is 15 residues. Between the trimmed V and J ends, which lost 4 bases and 4 bases, there was a span of 22 bases. The V gene's germline CDR1 is TVYSNPD and CDR2 GDNSRS (reference sequence). CDR3 amino acids: CASSSRLLLGDKLIF. CDR3 sequence (DNA): TGTGCCTCCAGTAGCCGTTTATTACTGGGCGATAAACTCATCTTT.

V usage is TRDV3 and J usage is TRDJ1, with 9 positions matching TRDD3. In germline, CDR1 is TVYSNPD, CDR2 GDNSRS (reference sequence). Trimming at V came to 1 base and at J to 0 bases, leaving 18 bases not matched to a gene. The CDR3 has 19 amino acids. The chain's CDR3 is CAFNGFLLLGETYTDKLIF. CDR3 coding DNA: TGTGCCTTTAATGGCTTCCTATTACTGGGGGAGACTTACACCGATAAACTCATCTTT.

Points on this clone: A far larger clone differs by one base, so this is likely a read error. The chain couples TRDV2 to TRDJ3; TRDD3 agrees at 11 bases. The CDR3 runs 22 residues. The V segment lost 0 bases and the J segment 0 bases; nucleotides outside the gene matches: 12. Per germline, CDR1 GEAIGNYY and CDR2 EKD. CDR3 DNA sequence: TGTGCCTGTGACACCGGACGGCACTGGGGGATATTGAGCTCCTGGGACACCCGACAGATGTTTTTC. Translating it yields CACDTGRHWGILSSWDTRQMFF.

A remark on this clone: The same CDR3 can be traced to other DNA sequences in this sample. The chain is built from TRDV3 and TRDJ1; 8 positions match TRDD3. The trim removed 4 bases at V and 7 bases at J, leaving 20 bases unmatched. Per the germline V gene, CDR1 is TVYSNPD and CDR2 is GDNSRS (reference sequence). The CDR3 is 16 residues long. The CDR3 spells CASSTGKLGGRSKLIF. For the CDR3, the DNA is TGTGCCTCATCTACGGGGAAACTGGGGGGTCGATCTAAACTCATCTTT.